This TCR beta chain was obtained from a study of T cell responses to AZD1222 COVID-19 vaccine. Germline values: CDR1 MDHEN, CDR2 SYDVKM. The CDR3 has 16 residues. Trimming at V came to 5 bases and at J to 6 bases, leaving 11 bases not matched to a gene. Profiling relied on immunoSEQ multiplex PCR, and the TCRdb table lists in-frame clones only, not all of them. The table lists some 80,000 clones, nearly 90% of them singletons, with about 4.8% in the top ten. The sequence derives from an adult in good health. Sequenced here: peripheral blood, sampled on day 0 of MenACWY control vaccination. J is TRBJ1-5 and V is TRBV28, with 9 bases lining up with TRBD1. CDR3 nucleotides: TGTGCCAGCAGTCCATCTCACAGGGGGCGGTTTCAGCCCCAGCATTTT. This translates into CASSPSHRGRFQPQHF. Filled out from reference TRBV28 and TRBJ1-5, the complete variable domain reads DVKVTQSSRYLVKRTGEKVFLECVQDMDHENMFWYRQDPGLGLRLIYFSYDVKMKEKGDIPEGYSVSREKKERFSLILESASTNQTSMYLCASSPSHRGRFQPQHFGDGTRLSIL.